These T cell receptor beta chains were read from a single sample in a study of OX40 agonist ivuxolimab in advanced cancers. The assay was immunoSEQ multiplex PCR, and TCRdb's table has in-frame clones only and misses some. The sample includes more than 60,000 clones, 90% to 95% of them seen just once. The sequenced sample was CD4+ or CD8+ T cells sorted from blood, obtained in a trial of the OX40 agonist ivuxolimab. The receptors were gathered from an adult with an advanced solid tumor such as melanoma, head and neck, liver or kidney cancer. The CDR3 runs from the conserved cysteine through the conserved F or W. The order of the fields is J gene, clone size, D gene, V gene, CDR3 DNA, CDR3 protein. D genes are given only for firm matches. Clone size appears in some rows only: once, few, many, or a class for an expanded clone.

J: TRBJ2-7
size: few
D: TRBD1
V: TRBV5-4
DNA: TGTGCCAGCAGCCCGCCGGACAGGGCCAACGAGCAGTACTTC
CDR3: CASSPPDRANEQYF

J: TRBJ2-2
size: -
D: TRBD1
V: TRBV4-2
DNA: TGTGCCAGCAGCTGGGGACAGGACACCGGGGAGCTGTTTTTT
CDR3: CASSWGQDTGELFF

J: TRBJ2-5
size: -
D: TRBD2
V: TRBV9
DNA: TGTGCCAGCAGCACTAGGACTAGGGACCAAGAGACCCAGTACTTC
CDR3: CASSTRTRDQETQYF

J: TRBJ1-1
size: -
D: TRBD1
V: TRBV11-2
DNA: TGTGCCAGCAGCTTAGATTCATGGGACAGGGCGGAAGAGAACACTGAAGCTTTCTTT
CDR3: CASSLDSWDRAEENTEAFF

J: TRBJ2-7
size: -
D: TRBD1
V: TRBV9
DNA: TGTGCCAGCAGCGTATCGGGGGACAGGGCGCCCAACGAGCAGTACTTC
CDR3: CASSVSGDRAPNEQYF

J: TRBJ1-3
size: -
D: -
V: TRBV5-4
DNA: TGTGCCAGCAGCTTATGGCAGGCCGAGGGAAACACCATATATTTT
CDR3: CASSLWQAEGNTIYF

J: TRBJ2-3
size: once
D: -
V: TRBV9
DNA: TGTGCCAGCAGCGCAAATCCAGATACGCAGTATTTT
CDR3: CASSANPDTQYF

J: TRBJ1-1
size: -
D: -
V: TRBV27
DNA: TGTGCCAGCAGTCTGAACACTGAAGCTTTCTTT
CDR3: CASSLNTEAFF

J: TRBJ2-7
size: -
D: -
V: TRBV2
DNA: TGTGCCAGCAGTCCCGGGAGCGCTTTAGGATACGAGCAGTACTTC
CDR3: CASSPGSALGYEQYF

J: TRBJ2-7
size: -
D: -
V: TRBV10-2
DNA: TGCGCCAGCAGTGAGGGCTACGAGCAGTACTTC
CDR3: CASSEGYEQYF

J: TRBJ2-3
size: -
D: -
V: TRBV11-2
DNA: TGTGCCAGCAGTTTAGGGGGGGGAACAGATACGCAGTATTTT
CDR3: CASSLGGGTDTQYF

J: TRBJ2-3
size: -
D: -
V: TRBV13
DNA: TGTGCCAGCAGCGCCCGGGACTCCGATACGCAGTATTTT
CDR3: CASSARDSDTQYF

J: TRBJ1-1
size: -
D: -
V: TRBV9
DNA: TGTGCCAGCAGCCGAGGGAATGAAGCTTTCTTT
CDR3: CASSRGNEAFF

J: TRBJ2-1
size: -
D: TRBD2
V: TRBV27
DNA: TGTGCCAGCAGTTCCGGACTAGCGGGAGGCGAGCAGTTCTTC
CDR3: CASSSGLAGGEQFF

J: TRBJ2-1
size: once
D: TRBD2
V: TRBV7-2
DNA: TGTGCCAGCAGCCCGGGAGGTCGGGAGCAGTTCTTC
CDR3: CASSPGGREQFF

J: TRBJ1-5
size: -
D: -
V: TRBV30
DNA: TGTGCCTGGAGTCGGGGTGTAGGGCTTCAGCCCCAGCATTTT
CDR3: CAWSRGVGLQPQHF

J: TRBJ2-7
size: -
D: -
V: TRBV4-3
DNA: TGCGCCAGCAGCCAAGAAGTGCGATACGAGCAGTACTTC
CDR3: CASSQEVRYEQYF

J: TRBJ1-5
size: once
D: -
V: TRBV7-9
DNA: TGTGCCAGCAGCTCCACGGACCTGGGGCCCAATCAGCCCCAGCATTTT
CDR3: CASSSTDLGPNQPQHF

J: TRBJ2-7
size: -
D: -
V: TRBV9
DNA: TGTGCCAGCAGCCCTGGGTCAGGGGTAGCCTACGAGCAGTACTTC
CDR3: CASSPGSGVAYEQYF

J: TRBJ2-1
size: -
D: -
V: TRBV4-1
DNA: TGCGCCAGCAGCCTTTCCGGCGTTCCAGGGAATGAGCAGTTCTTC
CDR3: CASSLSGVPGNEQFF

J: TRBJ2-2
size: -
D: TRBD2
V: TRBV7-9
DNA: TGTGCCAGCAGCTATAAGGGACTAGCGGGAGCGGAGACCGGGGAGCTGTTTTTT
CDR3: CASSYKGLAGAETGELFF

J: TRBJ2-1
size: -
D: -
V: TRBV4-1
DNA: TGCGCCAGCAGCCAAGGTATCTCGGATTTGGACAGACTCTCCTACAATGAGCAGTTCTTC
CDR3: CASSQGISDLDRLSYNEQFF

J: TRBJ2-7
size: -
D: -
V: TRBV13
DNA: TGTGCCAGCAGCTTAGGTATCCGCTACGAGCAGTACTTC
CDR3: CASSLGIRYEQYF